This T cell receptor (beta chain) stems from a study of OX40 agonist ivuxolimab in advanced cancers. The CDR3 runs to 13 residues. Trimming took 5 bases from V and 7 from J, leaving 10 bases between them. Germline-derived CDR1 and CDR2 are SGHDT and YYEEEE. Sequencing was performed with immunoSEQ multiplex PCR; in TCRdb, only in-frame clones are kept and a portion is missing. The repertoire includes about 45,000 clones, around nine tenths of them detected once, and around 1% sits in the top ten. V usage is TRBV5-6 and J usage is TRBJ1-6, with TRBD1 as a possible D gene (6 bases). The origin of this receptor is an adult with an advanced solid tumor such as melanoma, head and neck, liver or kidney cancer. The source material was CD4+ or CD8+ T cells sorted from blood, sampled in a trial of the OX40 agonist ivuxolimab. CDR3 bases: TGTGCCAGCAGGACAGGCGTGAATTCACCCCTCCACTTT. Translation gives CASRTGVNSPLHF.